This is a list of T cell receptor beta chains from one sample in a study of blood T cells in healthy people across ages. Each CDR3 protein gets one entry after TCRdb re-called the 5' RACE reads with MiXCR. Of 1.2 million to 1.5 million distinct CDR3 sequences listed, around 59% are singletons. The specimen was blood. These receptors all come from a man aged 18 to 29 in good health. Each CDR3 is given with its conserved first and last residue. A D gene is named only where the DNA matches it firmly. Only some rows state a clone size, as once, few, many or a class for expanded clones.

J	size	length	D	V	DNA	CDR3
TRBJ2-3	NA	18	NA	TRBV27	TGTGCCAGCAGTTTATCGATAACGGACAGCCCTAAAGCGGATACGCAGTATTTT	CASSLSITDSPKADTQYF
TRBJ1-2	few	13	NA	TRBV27	TGTGCCAGCAGTTTATCCTCAGGCTATGGCTACACCTTC	CASSLSSGYGYTF
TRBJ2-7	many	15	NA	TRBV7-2	TGTGCCAGCAGCTCCCTCTGGGAGGCAGACCACGAGCAGTACTTC	CASSSLWEADHEQYF
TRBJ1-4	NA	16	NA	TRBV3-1	TGTGCCAGCAGCCAAGTTTCGAGACAGCTTAATGAAAAACTGTTTTTT	CASSQVSRQLNEKLFF
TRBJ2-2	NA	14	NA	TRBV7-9	TGTGCCAGCAGCCATCAGACGAACACCGGGGAGCTGTTTTTT	CASSHQTNTGELFF
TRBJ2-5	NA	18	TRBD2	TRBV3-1	TGTGCCAGCAGGCCAGTTTCGCTAGGGACTAGCTTTTCCGAGACCCAGTACTTC	CASRPVSLGTSFSETQYF
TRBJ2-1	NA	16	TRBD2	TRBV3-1	TGTGCCAGCAGCCAAGGGACTAGCATGAGCAACAATGAGCAGTTCTTC	CASSQGTSMSNNEQFF
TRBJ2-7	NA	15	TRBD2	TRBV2	TGTGCCAGCATAACCCCTAGCGGGAGACGGGACGAGCAGTACTTC	CASITPSGRRDEQYF
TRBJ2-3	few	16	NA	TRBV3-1	TGTGCCAGCAGCCCGGTACCGGCCCTTGGCACAGATACGCAGTATTTT	CASSPVPALGTDTQYF
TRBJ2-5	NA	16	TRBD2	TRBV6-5	TGTGCCAGCAGTTACCCCCACGGGGGGGCCAGGGAGACCCAGTACTTC	CASSYPHGGARETQYF
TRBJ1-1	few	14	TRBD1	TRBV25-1	TGTGCCAGCAGTGAGGGACAGGGAGGCACTGAAGCTTTCTTT	CASSEGQGGTEAFF
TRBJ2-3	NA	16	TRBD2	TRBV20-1	TGCAGTGCTAAGGCTAGCGGAAAGCTAAGCACAGATACGCAGTATTTT	CSAKASGKLSTDTQYF
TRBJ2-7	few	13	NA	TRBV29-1	TGCAGCGTCGTCGACGGGAGCTCCTACGAGCAGTACTTC	CSVVDGSSYEQYF
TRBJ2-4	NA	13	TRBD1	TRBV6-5	TGTGCCAGCAGTACGGCCCTCACAGGGGAGCAGTACTTC	CASSTALTGEQYF
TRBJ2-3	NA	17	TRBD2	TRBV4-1	TGCGCCAGCAGCCAAGTCCCGGGACTACAAGCGGCAGATACGCAGTATTTT	CASSQVPGLQAADTQYF
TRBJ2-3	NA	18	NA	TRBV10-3	TGTGCCATCAGTGAGTCCTGGACTGGAGGGTTCGGCACAGATACGCAGTATTTT	CAISESWTGGFGTDTQYF